The 9 T cell receptor beta chains below were found in one sample sequenced in a study of cytomegalovirus exposure and HLA in healthy donors. 60 Vbeta and 13 Jbeta primers were used in PCR. Profiling relied on immunoSEQ multiplex PCR, and the TCRdb table lists in-frame clones only, not all of them. This sample has some 98,000 clones; over 80% occur once, and the top ten carry more than 3%. Sequencing input: PBMCs. The source is a female donor in good health and CMV-seropositive.

CDR3 DNA sequence: TGCGCCAGCAGCTTGGGACTAGCGGGAGGGCCCCGGGCAGATACGCAGTATTTT. Protein sequence: CASSLGLAGGPRADTQYF. The rearrangement uses TRBV5-1 and TRBJ2-3; 14 bases are shared with TRBD2. Germline V gene lookup returns CDR1 SGHRS and CDR2 YFSETQ. CDR3 length equals 18 residues. J lost 4 bases, V lost 0 bases, and 7 bases had no gene match.

The V and J genes are TRBV29-1 and TRBJ2-3, with TRBD1 identical over 10 bases. Losses at the gene ends were 5 bases for V and 1 base for J; bases not matched to a gene: 3. This CDR3 region has 14 residues. Germline-derived CDR1 and CDR2 are SQVTM and ANQGSEA. The CDR3 sequence: CSVRQGAGTDTQYF. CDR3 nucleotide sequence: TGCAGCGTTAGACAGGGGGCTGGCACAGATACGCAGTATTTT.

This chain joins TRBV7-8 and TRBJ1-5; D is undetermined. This CDR3 spans 15 amino acids. The ends were cut back, 2 bases at V and 0 bases at J, with 8 bases in the middle. Germline V gene data show CDR1 as SGHVS and CDR2 as FQNEAQ. The CDR3, as DNA: TGTGCCAGCAGCTTACAGCGTTATAGCAATCAGCCCCAGCATTTT. Residues: CASSLQRYSNQPQHF.

The CDR3 reads CASSLPGGGTDTQYF. The CDR3 region has the DNA TGTGCCAGCAGTTTACCGGGGGGCGGCACAGATACGCAGTATTTT. The J gene is TRBJ2-3, the V gene TRBV27, with D possibly matching TRBD2 (7 bases). The V and J ends lost 2 bases and 1 base respectively, with 10 bases between them. The germline V gene has CDR1 MNHEY and CDR2 SMNVEV (reference sequence). The CDR3 covers 15 residues.

The chain recombines TRBV19 with TRBJ2-3; no definite D call. The CDR3 is 11 amino acids. Germline CDR1 LNHDA, CDR2 SQIVND (reference sequence). V lost 6 bases to trimming and J lost 2 bases, with 3 bases between them. The CDR3 coding sequence is TGTGCCAGTAGGTACACAGATACGCAGTATTTT. It is translated as CASRYTDTQYF.

This sequence joins TRBV7-8 and TRBJ2-7, with D possibly being TRBD2 (6 bases). V lost 0 bases and J lost 0, with 9 bases in between. The CDR3 is made up of 15 amino acids. The germline CDR1 and CDR2 sequences are SGHVS and FQNEAQ. CDR3 amino acids: CASSLAGGNSYEQYF. The CDR3 DNA sequence: TGTGCCAGCAGCTTAGCCGGCGGGAACTCCTACGAGCAGTACTTC.

V usage is TRBV2 and J usage is TRBJ2-7, with a tentative D call TRBD2 (6 bases). CDR3 length: 14 residues. Germline values: CDR1 SNHLY, CDR2 FYNNEI. Trimming shortened V by 3 bases and J by 0 bases, and 9 bases separated the two germline ends. This CDR3 reads CASSEGGFSYEQYF. The CDR3 coding sequence is TGTGCCAGCAGTGAGGGAGGATTCTCCTACGAGCAGTACTTC.

The V and J genes are TRBV23-1 and TRBJ2-4, with a possible D match to TRBD2 (6 bases). TRBV23-1 is an ORF, and what it does is uncertain. V lost 11 bases, J lost 1 base, and 15 bases lay in between. The CDR3 is 14 residues long. The CDR3 sequence is CAQEGGGAKNIQYF. The CDR3 DNA sequence: TGCGCCCAGGAGGGCGGCGGGGCCAAAAACATTCAGTACTTC.

The chain combines TRBV7-9 with TRBJ1-4; TRBD1 might be the D (6 bases). Germline loops: CDR1 SEHNR, CDR2 FQNEAQ (reference sequence). The CDR3 is made up of 15 amino acids. The V gene lost 1 base and the J gene lost 3 bases, with 9 bases spanning the gap. In nucleotides, the CDR3 is TGTGCCAGCAGCTTAGAAACAGGGCCTAATGAAAAACTGTTTTTT. Its translation is CASSLETGPNEKLFF.